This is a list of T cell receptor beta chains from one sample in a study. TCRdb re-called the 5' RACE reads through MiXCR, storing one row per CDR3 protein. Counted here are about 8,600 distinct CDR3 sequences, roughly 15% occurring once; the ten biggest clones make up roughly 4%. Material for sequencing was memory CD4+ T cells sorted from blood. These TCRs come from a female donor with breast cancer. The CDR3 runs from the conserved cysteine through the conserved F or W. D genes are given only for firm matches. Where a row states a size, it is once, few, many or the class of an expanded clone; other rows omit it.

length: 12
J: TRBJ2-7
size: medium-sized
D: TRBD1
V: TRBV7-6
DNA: TGTGCCAGCAGCTTAGAGGGGGCAAAGCAGTACTTC
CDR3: CASSLEGAKQYF

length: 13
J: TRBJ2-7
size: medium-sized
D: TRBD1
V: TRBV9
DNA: TGTGCCAGCAGCGTAGGGGACAGGGGCGAGCAGTACTTC
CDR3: CASSVGDRGEQYF

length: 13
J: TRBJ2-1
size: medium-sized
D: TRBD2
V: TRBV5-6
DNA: TGTGCCAGCAGCGGATCCGTGGCGGGAGGGCAGTTCTTC
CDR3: CASSGSVAGGQFF

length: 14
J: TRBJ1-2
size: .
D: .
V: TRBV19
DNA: TGTGCCAGTAGTATAGGTCGGAAAAACTATGGCTACACCTTC
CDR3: CASSIGRKNYGYTF

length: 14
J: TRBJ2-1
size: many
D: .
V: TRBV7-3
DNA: TGTGCCAGCGCCCGCCTAGGGAGTAACAATGAGCAGTTCTTC
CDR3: CASARLGSNNEQFF

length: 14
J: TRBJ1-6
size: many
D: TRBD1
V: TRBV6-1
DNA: TGTGCCAGCAGGGCCGGGACAGAGGTTTCACCCCTCCACTTT
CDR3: CASRAGTEVSPLHF

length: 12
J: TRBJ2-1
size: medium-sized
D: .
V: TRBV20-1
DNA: TGCAGTGCCCCGAGACAGTACAATGAGCAGTTCTTC
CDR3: CSAPRQYNEQFF

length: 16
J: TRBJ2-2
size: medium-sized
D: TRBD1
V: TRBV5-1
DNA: TGCGCCAGCAGCGATCCGGGACAGGGGGACACCGGGGAGCTGTTTTTT
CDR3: CASSDPGQGDTGELFF

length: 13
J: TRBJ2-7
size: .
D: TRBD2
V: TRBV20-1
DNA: TGCGGTGCTAGTTCGGGGGGAGGCCACGAGCTGTACTTC
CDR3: CGASSGGGHELYF

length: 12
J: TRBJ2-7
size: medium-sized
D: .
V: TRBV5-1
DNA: TGCGCCAGCAGCCCACGCTCCTACGAGCAGTACTTC
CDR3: CASSPRSYEQYF

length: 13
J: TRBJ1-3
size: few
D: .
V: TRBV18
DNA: TGTGCCAGCTCACCACGGGCCGAGGACACCATATATTTT
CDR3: CASSPRAEDTIYF

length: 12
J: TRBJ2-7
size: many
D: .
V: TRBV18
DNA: TGTGCCAGCTCACCGTCAGGGGAAGAGCAGTACTTC
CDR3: CASSPSGEEQYF

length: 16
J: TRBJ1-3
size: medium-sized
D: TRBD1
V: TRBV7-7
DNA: TGTGCTAGCAGCTTAGGGACAGGGGGAACTGGAAACACCATATATTTT
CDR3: CASSLGTGGTGNTIYF

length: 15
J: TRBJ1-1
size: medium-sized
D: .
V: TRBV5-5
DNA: TGTGCCAGCAGCTGGAGGACAGTCGGGGGGACTGAAGCTTTCTTT
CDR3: CASSWRTVGGTEAFF

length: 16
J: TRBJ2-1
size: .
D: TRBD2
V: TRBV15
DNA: TGTGCCACCAGGCCGAACGGCCTAGCGGGAAAGAATGAGCAGTTCTTC
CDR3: CATRPNGLAGKNEQFF

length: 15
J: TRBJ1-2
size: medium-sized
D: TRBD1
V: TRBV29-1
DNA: TGCAGCGTTGCATCCCAACCCACAGGGGCTTATGGCTACACCTTC
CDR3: CSVASQPTGAYGYTF

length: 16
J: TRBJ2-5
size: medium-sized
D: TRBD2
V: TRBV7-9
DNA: TGTGCCAGCAGGTTGGGGGCCAGCGGGAGCCAAGAGACCCAGTACTTC
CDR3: CASRLGASGSQETQYF

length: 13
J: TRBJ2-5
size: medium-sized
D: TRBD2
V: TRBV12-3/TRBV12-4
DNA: TGTGCCAGCAGCACTAGCGGGACCGAGACCCAGTACTTC
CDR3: CASSTSGTETQYF

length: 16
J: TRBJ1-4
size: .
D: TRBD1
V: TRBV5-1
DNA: TGCGCCAGCAGCTGGGAACCGGGACAGGGGAATGAAAAACTGTTTTTT
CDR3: CASSWEPGQGNEKLFF

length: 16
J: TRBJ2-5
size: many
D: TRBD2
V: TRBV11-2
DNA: TGTGCCAGCAGCCTGGGAGGCCAGCGGGGGTCGGAGACCCAGTACTTC
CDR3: CASSLGGQRGSETQYF

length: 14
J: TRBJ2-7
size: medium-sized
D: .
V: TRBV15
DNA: TGTGCCACCAGCAGAGATTTCCCCGGGGGCGAGCAGTACTTC
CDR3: CATSRDFPGGEQYF

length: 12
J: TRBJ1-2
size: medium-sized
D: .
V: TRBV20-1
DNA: TGCAGTGCTCCCGACAACCTCTATGGCTACACCTTC
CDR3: CSAPDNLYGYTF

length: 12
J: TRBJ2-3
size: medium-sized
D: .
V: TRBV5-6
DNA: TGTGCCAGCAGTAGTGATGCAGATACGCAGTATTTT
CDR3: CASSSDADTQYF

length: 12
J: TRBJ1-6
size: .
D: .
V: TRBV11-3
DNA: TGTGCCAGCAGCGTAAGTGAGTCACCCCTCCGCTTT
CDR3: CASSVSESPLRF

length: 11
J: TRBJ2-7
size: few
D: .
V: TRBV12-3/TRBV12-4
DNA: TGTGCCAGCAGTTCTTTCTACGAGCAGTACTTC
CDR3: CASSSFYEQYF

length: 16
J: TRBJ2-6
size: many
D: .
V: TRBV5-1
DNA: TGCGCCAGCAGCTCGCTAGATAGCTCTGGGGCCAACGTCCTGACTTTC
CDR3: CASSSLDSSGANVLTF

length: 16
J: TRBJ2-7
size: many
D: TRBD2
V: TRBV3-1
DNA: TGTGCCAGCAGCCAAGGAAGGGGCGGGAGGTTACGCGAGCAGTACTTC
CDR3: CASSQGRGGRLREQYF

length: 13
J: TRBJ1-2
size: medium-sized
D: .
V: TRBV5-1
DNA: TGCGCCAGCAGCTTTCAGGATGACTATGGCTACACCTTC
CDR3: CASSFQDDYGYTF

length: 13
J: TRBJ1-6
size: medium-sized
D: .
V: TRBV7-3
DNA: TGTGCCAGCAGCGCGACAGATAATTCACCCCTCCACTTT
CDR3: CASSATDNSPLHF

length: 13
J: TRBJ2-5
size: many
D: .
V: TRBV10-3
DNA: TGTGCCATCAGTGCGGACAGGGAGGGGACCCAGTACTTC
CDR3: CAISADREGTQYF

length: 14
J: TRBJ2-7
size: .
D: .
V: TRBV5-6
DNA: TGTGCCAGCAGCTTGATAAGCGGAACCTACGAGCAGTACTTC
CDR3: CASSLISGTYEQYF

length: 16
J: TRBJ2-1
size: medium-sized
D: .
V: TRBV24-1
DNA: TGTGCCACCAGTGATCCCACCGGGAGCTCCTACAATGAGCAGTTCTTC
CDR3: CATSDPTGSSYNEQFF

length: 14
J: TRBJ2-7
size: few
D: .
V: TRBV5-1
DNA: TGCGCCAGCAGCTTGGGTCAGCAGTCCTACGAGCAGTACTTC
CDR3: CASSLGQQSYEQYF

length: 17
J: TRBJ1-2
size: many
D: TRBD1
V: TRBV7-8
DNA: TGTGCCAGCAGCTTATCTACAGGGGTCAACCTCTTTTATGGCTACACCTTC
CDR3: CASSLSTGVNLFYGYTF

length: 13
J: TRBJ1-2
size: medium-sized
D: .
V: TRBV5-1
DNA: TGCGCCAGCAGCTGGAGAGGGTTTGATGGCTACACCTTC
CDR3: CASSWRGFDGYTF

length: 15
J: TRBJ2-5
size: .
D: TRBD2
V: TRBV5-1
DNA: TGCGCCAGCAGCTTGGGAGCGGGAGCGGGAGAGACCCAGTACTTC
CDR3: CASSLGAGAGETQYF